The source of this T cell receptor beta chain is a study of OX40 agonist ivuxolimab in advanced cancers. Whole-study context: Previous treatment with anti-PD-1, anti-PD-L1 or anti-CTLA-4 therapy was allowed; 35% to 50% had received some.

Sequencing was performed with immunoSEQ multiplex PCR; in TCRdb, only in-frame clones are kept and a portion is missing. The sample comprises 11,000 to 15,000 clones, about 80% of which are singletons, and roughly 34% rests with the top ten. Broader study findings: There was clonal expansion of CD4+ and CD8+ blood T cells by week 6 at 0.1 to 3.0 mg/kg. Averaging showed that CD8+ T cells had more expanded clones than CD4+ did.

Cycle 7 day 1, cycle 4 day 1, and baseline were the timepoints at which blood was sampled. With respect to this clone: The antigen remains undetermined.

This sample comprised CD4+ or CD8+ T cells sorted from blood, obtained in a trial of the OX40 agonist ivuxolimab. The origin of this receptor is an adult with an advanced solid tumor such as melanoma, head and neck, liver or kidney cancer.

The CDR3 DNA sequence: TGTGCCAGCAGCGTAGCGGGGGCTAGCACGTACAATGAGCAGTTCTTC. It translates to CASSVAGASTYNEQFF. The rearrangement joins TRBV9 to TRBJ2-1; D possibly matches TRBD1 or TRBD2 (6 bases each). The CDR3 contains 16 residues. Deletions cut 0 bases from V and 4 bases from J, with 14 bases between. The germline V gene has CDR1 SGDLS and CDR2 YYNGEE.